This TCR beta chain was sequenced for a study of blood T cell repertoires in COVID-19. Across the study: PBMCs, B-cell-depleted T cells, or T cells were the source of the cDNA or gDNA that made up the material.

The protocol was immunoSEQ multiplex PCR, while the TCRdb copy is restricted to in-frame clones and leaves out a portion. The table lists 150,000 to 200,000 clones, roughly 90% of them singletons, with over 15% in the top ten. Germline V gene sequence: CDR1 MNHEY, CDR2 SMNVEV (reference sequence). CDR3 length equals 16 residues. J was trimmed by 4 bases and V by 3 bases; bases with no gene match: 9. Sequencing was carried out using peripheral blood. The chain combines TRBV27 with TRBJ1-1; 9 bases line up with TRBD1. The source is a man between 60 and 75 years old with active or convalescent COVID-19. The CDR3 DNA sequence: TGTGCCAGCAGTTTTCACAGGGGGCTAAGCGGCACTGAAGCTTTCTTT. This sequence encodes CASSFHRGLSGTEAFF.